The 18 T cell receptor beta chains given below trace back to one sample, sequenced in a study of patients and donors after allogeneic stem cell transplantation. Using its own MiXCR run on the RT-PCR reads, TCRdb lists one record per CDR3 protein. The table lists about 160,000 distinct CDR3 sequences, about 36% of them singletons. Sample: blood, either unsorted or a sorted T cell fraction (not recorded which). These receptors were taken from a human donor who was either an allogeneic HSCT recipient or a stem cell or donor lymphocyte infusion donor (not recorded which). It is not recorded whose cells these are; they may come from a transplant donor.

This clonotype has a handful of counts. The CDR3 DNA follows: TGTGCCAGCAGTGCTCTTCATAGCAGGGATGTGGGAACTAATGAAAAACTGTTTTTT. It is translated as CASSALHSRDVGTNEKLFF. The chain recombines TRBV6-1 with TRBJ1-4, with a weak D call TRBD1 (5 bases). The germline gives CDR1 MNHNS, CDR2 SASEGT. V gave up 4 bases and J gave up 1 base, with 22 bases separating them. This CDR3 has 19 residues.

J is TRBJ1-1 and V is TRBV9; 9 positions match TRBD1. Germline lookup yields CDR1 SGDLS and CDR2 YYNGEE. The CDR3 contains 13 residues. Germline trimming cut 3 bases from V and 7 bases from J; bases unmatched to any gene: 4. DNA for the CDR3: TGTGCCAGCAGCGGGACAGGGGTTAGTGAAGCTTTCTTT. This translates into CASSGTGVSEAFF.

This chain links TRBV28 with TRBJ1-2, with 12 nucleotides matching TRBD1. Germline CDR1 reads MDHEN; CDR2 reads SYDVKM. This CDR3 is built from 17 residues. Trimming cost V 3 bases and J 0 bases; bases outside gene matches: 5. The DNA of the CDR3 is TGTGCCAGCAGTTTCCTGGGACAGGGGGCCTCTAACTATGGCTACACCTTC. Its translation is CASSFLGQGASNYGYTF.

V is TRBV29-1 and J is TRBJ1-3, with D unclear. Trimming took off 0 bases at V and 0 bases at J, with 12 bases between the two ends. This CDR3 is built from 16 residues. CDR1 SQVTM and CDR2 ANQGSEA come from the germline V gene. The CDR3 protein is CSVEDPQQSSGNTIYF. CDR3 DNA sequence: TGCAGCGTTGAAGATCCGCAGCAGAGCTCTGGAAACACCATATATTTT.

The chain carries TRBV5-1 and TRBJ2-4; D is ambiguous. The CDR3 covers 16 residues. The germline V and J ends were trimmed by 0 bases and 5 bases, with 15 bases remaining between them. The germline gives CDR1 SGHRS, CDR2 YFSETQ. The CDR3 here is CASSLGLLGSQNIQYF. The CDR3 nucleotides are TGCGCCAGCAGCTTGGGATTGCTGGGATCCCAAAACATTCAGTACTTC.

This clonotype was seen many times. The rearrangement joins TRBV6-2 or TRBV6-3 to TRBJ1-5; 7 bases fit TRBD1. This CDR3 contains 16 residues. Germline-derived CDR1 and CDR2 are MNHEY and SVGEGT. Trimming took 6 bases from V and 4 from J; bases not matched to a gene: 12. CDR3 sequence: CASSPREGQSNQPQHF. The CDR3 coding sequence is TGTGCCAGCAGCCCCCGGGAGGGACAGAGTAATCAGCCCCAGCATTTT.

The chain uses TRBV5-1 and TRBJ2-1; 7 bases agree with TRBD1. CDR3 length: 12 residues. With V trimmed by 5 bases and J by 13 bases, 9 bases remained unmatched. CDR1 is SGHRS and CDR2 is YFSETQ in the germline V gene. This CDR3 is CASRQTTGTQFF. The CDR3 DNA is TGCGCCAGCAGACAGACGACAGGGACACAGTTCTTC. The variable domain in full, completed from reference TRBV5-1 and TRBJ2-1, reads KAGVTQTPRYLIKTRGQQVTLSCSPISGHRSVSWYQQTPGQGLQFLFEYFSETQRNKGNFPGRFSGRQFSNSRSEMNVSTLELGDSALYLCASRQTTGTQFFGPGTRLTVL.

The chain has TRBV4-3 and TRBJ1-2; 10 bases line up with TRBD1. CDR1 and CDR2 (germline): LGHNA, YSLEER. The V and J ends lost 1 base and 4 bases, in that order; junction bases with no gene match: 3. The CDR3 length is 15 residues. CDR3 protein: CASSQGRTGGYGYTF. Written as DNA, the CDR3 is TGCGCCAGCAGCCAAGGCCGGACAGGGGGCTATGGCTACACCTTC.

The chain couples TRBV9 to TRBJ1-6, with D perhaps TRBD1 (5 bases). Trimming shortened V by 8 bases and J by 0 bases, and 12 bases separated the two germline ends. Germline CDR1 and CDR2: SGDLS and YYNGEE. CDR3 size: 15 residues. The DNA for the CDR3 is TGTGCCAGAAACAGGAGAACCTCCTATAATTCACCCCTCCACTTT. It encodes CARNRRTSYNSPLHF.

The V call is TRBV20-1, the J call TRBJ2-1, with 9 bases matching TRBD1. V gave up 5 bases and J gave up 6 bases; unmatched junction bases: 5. The V gene's germline CDR1 is DFQATT and CDR2 SNEGSKA (reference sequence). This CDR3 is 13 amino acids long. The CDR3 nucleotides are TGCAGTGCTTCAGGGACAGGGATCAATGAGCAGTTCTTC. It specifies CSASGTGINEQFF.

The V call is TRBV18, the J call TRBJ1-2; D remains unclear. Trimming removed 0 bases at V and 8 bases at J, with 16 bases between. Germline CDR1 is KGHSH and CDR2 is LQKENI. The CDR3 runs 15 residues. The CDR3 DNA sequence: TGTGCCAGCTCACCACCGTGGACGGACTATGCGGGCTACACCTTC. Residues: CASSPPWTDYAGYTF.

The chain links TRBV20-1 to TRBJ2-1; D call uncertain. This CDR3 is built from 15 residues. With 2 bases removed from V and 0 bases from J, the gap between germline ends came to 11 bases. Germline values: CDR1 DFQATT, CDR2 SNEGSKA (reference sequence). CDR3 region: CSARNSLSSYNEQFF. The CDR3 DNA is TGCAGTGCTAGAAACAGTTTGAGCTCCTACAATGAGCAGTTCTTC.

The CDR3 DNA sequence: TGTGCCAGCAGTGATAGGACAGGTCCTGACCGCAATGAGCAGTTCTTC. It encodes CASSDRTGPDRNEQFF. V and J are TRBV25-1 and TRBJ2-1; 7 nucleotides align to TRBD1. The CDR3 is 16 amino acids. V lost 3 bases, J lost 6 bases, and 11 bases stayed unmatched. In germline, CDR1 is MGHDK, CDR2 SYGVNS.

This rearrangement joins TRBV18 to TRBJ2-3; no clear D. CDR1 and CDR2 (germline): KGHSH, LQKENI. V was pared by 1 base and J by 2 bases, with 4 bases between. This CDR3 is 13 amino acids long. In nucleotides, the CDR3 is TGTGCCAGCTCACCACGCTACACAGATACGCAGTATTTT. The encoded protein is CASSPRYTDTQYF.

The rearrangement joins TRBV9 to TRBJ1-2, with 7 bases matching TRBD1. The CDR3 length is 15 residues. Per germline, CDR1 SGDLS and CDR2 YYNGEE. Trimming cost V 3 bases and J 1 base; bases outside gene matches: 6. In nucleotides, the CDR3 is TGTGCCAGCAGCGCCCGGACAGGAGTTAACTATGGCTACACCTTC. This translates into CASSARTGVNYGYTF.

The chain is built from TRBV6-5 and TRBJ1-1; 7 nucleotides match TRBD1. This CDR3 comprises 14 residues. V was clipped by 6 bases and J by 0 bases; unmatched bases: 4. Looked up from germline, CDR1 is MNHEY and CDR2 is SVGAGI. The DNA for the CDR3 is TGTGCCAGCAGGACAGGGTTGGTGAACACTGAAGCTTTCTTT. This translates into CASRTGLVNTEAFF.

The V and J genes are TRBV14 and TRBJ2-5; no definite D call. V was cut by 2 bases and J by 0 bases, with 7 bases left in between. CDR3 length: 14 residues. From germline, CDR1 is SGHDN and CDR2 FVKESK. The CDR3 nucleotides read TGTGCCAGCAGCCAAAGACCGTACCAAGAGACCCAGTACTTC. It codes for CASSQRPYQETQYF. Variable domain in full (rest from reference TRBV14 and TRBJ2-5): EAGVTQFPSHSVIEKGQTVTLRCDPISGHDNLYWYRRVMGKEIKFLLHFVKESKQDESGMPNNRFLAERTGGTYSTLKVQPAELEDSGVYFCASSQRPYQETQYFGPGTRLLVL.

This clonotype was counted ten times or more. The V and J genes are TRBV20-1 and TRBJ1-5; D unresolved. Trimming pared 1 base from V and 0 bases from J, leaving 22 bases between. The CDR3 loop spans 19 amino acids. Germline V gene sequence: CDR1 DFQATT, CDR2 SNEGSKA (reference sequence). CDR3 in amino acids: CSARVKGRRLGNSNQPQHF. The CDR3 DNA is TGCAGTGCTAGAGTGAAAGGACGCAGGTTGGGGAATAGCAATCAGCCCCAGCATTTT.